Listed below are T cell receptor beta chains from one sample, sequenced in a study of blood T cell repertoires in COVID-19. Profiling relied on immunoSEQ multiplex PCR, and the TCRdb table lists in-frame clones only, not all of them. The table shows under 250,000 clones, with roughly nine tenths occurring only once. What was sequenced was peripheral blood. The source is a man in his sixties with acute or convalescent COVID-19. Both conserved end residues are part of each CDR3. The D gene is left open where the match is weak. Rows give clone size only sometimes, using once, few, many, or a class for an expanded clone.

CDR3nt: TGTGCCAGCAGCGGGCAGCCAGCGGATGGAAACACCATATATTTT
CDR3aa: CASSGQPADGNTIYF
j_gene: TRBJ1-3
d_gene: .
v_gene: TRBV28
abundance: .

CDR3nt: TGTGCCAGCAGCGAGGGGATGAACACTGAAGCTTTCTTT
CDR3aa: CASSEGMNTEAFF
j_gene: TRBJ1-1
d_gene: .
v_gene: TRBV9
abundance: .

CDR3nt: TGTGCCTGGAGAGGGGACAGGGAGAATGGCTACACCTTC
CDR3aa: CAWRGDRENGYTF
j_gene: TRBJ1-2
d_gene: TRBD1
v_gene: TRBV30
abundance: .

CDR3nt: TGTGCCAGTAGTCTCGGGCGGGCACGAGCGAATTCACCCCTCCACTTT
CDR3aa: CASSLGRARANSPLHF
j_gene: TRBJ1-6
d_gene: .
v_gene: TRBV19
abundance: .

CDR3nt: TGTGCCAGCAGGGGACAGGGTATTAGAATCACGGCTGGAAACACCATATATTTT
CDR3aa: CASRGQGIRITAGNTIYF
j_gene: TRBJ1-3
d_gene: TRBD1
v_gene: TRBV28
abundance: .

CDR3nt: TGTGCCAGCAGTTTTAATAGAGGAGAGACCCAGTACTTC
CDR3aa: CASSFNRGETQYF
j_gene: TRBJ2-5
d_gene: .
v_gene: TRBV12-3/TRBV12-4
abundance: .

CDR3nt: TGTGCCACCAGCAGAGATACAGGGCAGGAAAAACTGTTTTTT
CDR3aa: CATSRDTGQEKLFF
j_gene: TRBJ1-4
d_gene: .
v_gene: TRBV15
abundance: .

CDR3nt: TGTGCCAGCAGCTTAAGTCTAGCGGAACCCTACGAGCAGTACTTC
CDR3aa: CASSLSLAEPYEQYF
j_gene: TRBJ2-7
d_gene: TRBD2
v_gene: TRBV7-3
abundance: .

CDR3nt: TGTGCCAGCAGTGGACAGCGCACCGGGGAGCTGTTTTTT
CDR3aa: CASSGQRTGELFF
j_gene: TRBJ2-2
d_gene: .
v_gene: TRBV6-4
abundance: .

CDR3nt: TGTGCCGGAATACCATGGAGCACCGGGGAGCTGTTTTTT
CDR3aa: CAGIPWSTGELFF
j_gene: TRBJ2-2
d_gene: .
v_gene: TRBV30
abundance: .

CDR3nt: TGTGCCAGCAGCCTGGGACCGGCGGGGCCTTACGAGCAGTACTTC
CDR3aa: CASSLGPAGPYEQYF
j_gene: TRBJ2-7
d_gene: .
v_gene: TRBV6-5
abundance: once

CDR3nt: TGTGCCAGCTCACCGTCAGGGACATATCAGCCCCAGCATTTT
CDR3aa: CASSPSGTYQPQHF
j_gene: TRBJ1-5
d_gene: .
v_gene: TRBV18
abundance: .

CDR3nt: TGCGCCAGCAGTGAGCCGGGACAGGGGCAGCCCCAGCATTTT
CDR3aa: CASSEPGQGQPQHF
j_gene: TRBJ1-5
d_gene: TRBD1
v_gene: TRBV10-2
abundance: .

CDR3nt: TGTGCCAGCAGTTTACCGACAGGGAATCAGCCCCAGCATTTT
CDR3aa: CASSLPTGNQPQHF
j_gene: TRBJ1-5
d_gene: TRBD1
v_gene: TRBV28
abundance: .

CDR3nt: TGTGCCAGTAGCCGGGACAGGGTGAATGAAAAACTGTTTTTT
CDR3aa: CASSRDRVNEKLFF
j_gene: TRBJ1-4
d_gene: TRBD1
v_gene: TRBV19
abundance: .

CDR3nt: TGTGCCAGCAGCTCCGACAGGCAAGGGACCCAGTACTTC
CDR3aa: CASSSDRQGTQYF
j_gene: TRBJ2-5
d_gene: .
v_gene: TRBV7-2
abundance: .

CDR3nt: TGTGCCAGCAGCGTAATCTCTAGCCTCGATGAGCAGTTCTTC
CDR3aa: CASSVISSLDEQFF
j_gene: TRBJ2-1
d_gene: .
v_gene: TRBV9
abundance: .

CDR3nt: TGTGCCAGCACTAGCGGGAGGGGTGAGCAGTTCTTC
CDR3aa: CASTSGRGEQFF
j_gene: TRBJ2-1
d_gene: TRBD2
v_gene: TRBV18
abundance: once

CDR3nt: TGTGCCAGCAGTTTATTACAGAACACTGAAGCTTTCTTT
CDR3aa: CASSLLQNTEAFF
j_gene: TRBJ1-1
d_gene: .
v_gene: TRBV28
abundance: few

CDR3nt: TGTGCCAGCAGCTTAAGACAGGATGAATACTACGAGCAGTACTTC
CDR3aa: CASSLRQDEYYEQYF
j_gene: TRBJ2-7
d_gene: .
v_gene: TRBV7-2
abundance: .

CDR3nt: TGTGCCAGCAGCTTGGATGTCTCGAGCTCTGGAAACACCATATATTTT
CDR3aa: CASSLDVSSSGNTIYF
j_gene: TRBJ1-3
d_gene: .
v_gene: TRBV5-6
abundance: .

CDR3nt: TGTGCCAGCATCCAAAAGTTAGGGAGGGACACCGGGGAGCTGTTTTTT
CDR3aa: CASIQKLGRDTGELFF
j_gene: TRBJ2-2
d_gene: TRBD2
v_gene: TRBV28
abundance: .

CDR3nt: TGTGCCAGTAGTATCGATCCGGACAGGGCAAACTATGGCTACACCTTC
CDR3aa: CASSIDPDRANYGYTF
j_gene: TRBJ1-2
d_gene: TRBD1
v_gene: TRBV19
abundance: .

CDR3nt: TGTGCCAGCAGTCGGGGGGCTAATGAAAAACTGTTTTTT
CDR3aa: CASSRGANEKLFF
j_gene: TRBJ1-4
d_gene: .
v_gene: TRBV6-2/TRBV6-3
abundance: .

CDR3nt: TGTGCCAGCTCACCCTCCGGGACAGGGAACACCGGGGAGCTGTTTTTT
CDR3aa: CASSPSGTGNTGELFF
j_gene: TRBJ2-2
d_gene: TRBD1
v_gene: TRBV18
abundance: .

CDR3nt: TGTGCCAGCAGTTACTCGAGGCAGGGGAACGGCTACACCTTC
CDR3aa: CASSYSRQGNGYTF
j_gene: TRBJ1-2
d_gene: .
v_gene: TRBV6-5
abundance: .

CDR3nt: TGTGCCAGCTCACTCGGACAGCGGAACACTGAAGCTTTCTTT
CDR3aa: CASSLGQRNTEAFF
j_gene: TRBJ1-1
d_gene: .
v_gene: TRBV18
abundance: .

CDR3nt: TGTGCCAGCAGTTCGAGGGTGGGTGCTTTCTTT
CDR3aa: CASSSRVGAFF
j_gene: TRBJ1-1
d_gene: .
v_gene: TRBV28
abundance: few

CDR3nt: TGTGCCAGCAGCTTGGGGCGGACTCACACCGGGGAGCTGTTTTTT
CDR3aa: CASSLGRTHTGELFF
j_gene: TRBJ2-2
d_gene: .
v_gene: TRBV5-4
abundance: .

CDR3nt: TGTGCCAGCAGAACCGCCAACAGGGAGGGCTATGGCTACACCTTC
CDR3aa: CASRTANREGYGYTF
j_gene: TRBJ1-2
d_gene: .
v_gene: TRBV27
abundance: once

CDR3nt: TGTGCCAGCAACCTACTAGGCGGTGAGCAGTTCTTC
CDR3aa: CASNLLGGEQFF
j_gene: TRBJ2-1
d_gene: .
v_gene: TRBV7-2
abundance: .

CDR3nt: TGTGCCACCGTCCAACCGGGCTATGGCTACACCTTC
CDR3aa: CATVQPGYGYTF
j_gene: TRBJ1-2
d_gene: .
v_gene: TRBV27
abundance: .

CDR3nt: TGTGCCAGCTCACCACCGAAAAACTTCAATGAGCAGTTCTTC
CDR3aa: CASSPPKNFNEQFF
j_gene: TRBJ2-1
d_gene: .
v_gene: TRBV18
abundance: .

CDR3nt: TGTGCCAGCAGTATCCTCGGAGTGGATAATTCACCCCTCCACTTT
CDR3aa: CASSILGVDNSPLHF
j_gene: TRBJ1-6
d_gene: .
v_gene: TRBV6-6
abundance: .

CDR3nt: TGCAGCGTTGAAGAACACACCGTCAATGAGCAGTTCTTC
CDR3aa: CSVEEHTVNEQFF
j_gene: TRBJ2-1
d_gene: .
v_gene: TRBV29-1
abundance: .

CDR3nt: TGTGCCAGTAGTCTCCGGGACAGCTCCTACGAGCAGTACTTC
CDR3aa: CASSLRDSSYEQYF
j_gene: TRBJ2-7
d_gene: TRBD1
v_gene: TRBV19
abundance: .

CDR3nt: TGCGCCAGCAGCAGAGACAGGGAGGTTTATAATTCACCCCTCCACTTT
CDR3aa: CASSRDREVYNSPLHF
j_gene: TRBJ1-6
d_gene: TRBD1
v_gene: TRBV5-1
abundance: .

CDR3nt: TGTGCCAGCAGTTACCAAGGACAAGGCTACACCTTC
CDR3aa: CASSYQGQGYTF
j_gene: TRBJ1-2
d_gene: .
v_gene: TRBV6-5
abundance: once

CDR3nt: TGTGCCAGCAGCCCGGGGGAAGGGGAATATGGCTACACCTTC
CDR3aa: CASSPGEGEYGYTF
j_gene: TRBJ1-2
d_gene: .
v_gene: TRBV14
abundance: few

CDR3nt: TGTGCCAGTAGTGCCGGACAGGGTGGGCAGGGGCCCCAGCATTTT
CDR3aa: CASSAGQGGQGPQHF
j_gene: TRBJ1-5
d_gene: TRBD1
v_gene: TRBV19
abundance: .

CDR3nt: TGTGCCAGCAGTTTAAAGGGGGGGAACTATGGCTACACCTTC
CDR3aa: CASSLKGGNYGYTF
j_gene: TRBJ1-2
d_gene: .
v_gene: TRBV27
abundance: few

CDR3nt: TGTGCCAGCTCACCGAACAGGGGGACAACCGGGGAGCTGTTTTTT
CDR3aa: CASSPNRGTTGELFF
j_gene: TRBJ2-2
d_gene: TRBD1
v_gene: TRBV18
abundance: .

CDR3nt: TGTGCCAGCAGCTCCACAGGGAATCCGGGGTCTGGCACAGATACGCAGTATTTT
CDR3aa: CASSSTGNPGSGTDTQYF
j_gene: TRBJ2-3
d_gene: .
v_gene: TRBV7-3
abundance: .

CDR3nt: TGTGCCAGCAGCTTATACCGGGGGGATCACTACGAGCAGTACTTC
CDR3aa: CASSLYRGDHYEQYF
j_gene: TRBJ2-7
d_gene: TRBD2
v_gene: TRBV11-2
abundance: .

CDR3nt: TGTGCCAGCAGTTCACCGCCAGGGAACACTGAAGCTTTCTTT
CDR3aa: CASSSPPGNTEAFF
j_gene: TRBJ1-1
d_gene: .
v_gene: TRBV28
abundance: .

CDR3nt: TGTGCCAGCAGCGGCGACAGGAACTGGGAAAAACTGTTTTTT
CDR3aa: CASSGDRNWEKLFF
j_gene: TRBJ1-4
d_gene: .
v_gene: TRBV7-9
abundance: .

CDR3nt: TGTGCCAGCAGTCCGAGGACAGGGGTTGATGAGCAGTTCTTC
CDR3aa: CASSPRTGVDEQFF
j_gene: TRBJ2-1
d_gene: TRBD1
v_gene: TRBV6-5
abundance: .

CDR3nt: TGCGCCAGCAGCCAGGCGGGGGCTGGTGGTTACACCTTC
CDR3aa: CASSQAGAGGYTF
j_gene: TRBJ1-2
d_gene: .
v_gene: TRBV4-1
abundance: .

CDR3nt: TGTGCCAGCAGTGTACAAAGAATGGCTAATGAAAAACTGTTTTTT
CDR3aa: CASSVQRMANEKLFF
j_gene: TRBJ1-4
d_gene: .
v_gene: TRBV2
abundance: .

CDR3nt: TGTGCCAGCAGGGATGCTAGACCCGTCTACCACAATGAGCAGTTCTTC
CDR3aa: CASRDARPVYHNEQFF
j_gene: TRBJ2-1
d_gene: .
v_gene: TRBV11-2
abundance: .